Listed below are T cell receptor beta chains from one sample, sequenced in a study of cytomegalovirus exposure and HLA in healthy donors. Repertoires were generated with immunoSEQ multiplex PCR, while TCRdb's copy carries only in-frame clones and drops some. The sample lists roughly 100,000 clones; roughly 80% were seen once. Sequences were obtained from PBMCs. Receptor source: a man aged 40-49 years in good health and CMV-seronegative. The CDR3 runs from the conserved cysteine through the conserved F or W. D genes are given only for firm matches. For some rows the clone size is stated as once, few or many, or as a class when expanded; others skip it.

clone_size: .; d_call: .; j_call: TRBJ2-7; v_call: TRBV9; cdr3_nt: TGTGCCAGCAGCCTCGACAGCTACGAGCAGTACTTC; cdr3_aa: CASSLDSYEQYF
clone_size: .; d_call: TRBD1; j_call: TRBJ2-5; v_call: TRBV4-1; cdr3_nt: TGCGCCAGCAGCCAAGGGACAGGGGGCGTGGGGACCCAGTACTTC; cdr3_aa: CASSQGTGGVGTQYF
clone_size: .; d_call: .; j_call: TRBJ2-7; v_call: TRBV29-1; cdr3_nt: TGCAGCGTTGAAGACCCGACTGAGAGCTCCTACGAGCAGTACTTC; cdr3_aa: CSVEDPTESSYEQYF
clone_size: once; d_call: .; j_call: TRBJ2-7; v_call: TRBV28; cdr3_nt: TGTGCCAGCAGTTTCGGAGGAACCTACGAGCGGTACTTC; cdr3_aa: CASSFGGTYERYF
clone_size: few; d_call: .; j_call: TRBJ2-5; v_call: TRBV21-1; cdr3_nt: TGTGCCAGCAGGGTAGACAGGGGACAAGAGACCCAGTACTTC; cdr3_aa: CASRVDRGQETQYF
clone_size: .; d_call: TRBD1; j_call: TRBJ1-1; v_call: TRBV6-5; cdr3_nt: TGTGCCAGCACCACACCGGGACAGGGGGGCACTGAAGCTTTCTTT; cdr3_aa: CASTTPGQGGTEAFF
clone_size: .; d_call: .; j_call: TRBJ1-3; v_call: TRBV6-5; cdr3_nt: TGTGCCAGCGGTGCCGACAGGTACTCTGGAAACACCATATATTTT; cdr3_aa: CASGADRYSGNTIYF
clone_size: .; d_call: .; j_call: TRBJ2-1; v_call: TRBV4-2; cdr3_nt: TGTGCCAGCAGCCCCCGGGGGACAGAAGCTAATGAGCAGTTCTTC; cdr3_aa: CASSPRGTEANEQFF
clone_size: few; d_call: .; j_call: TRBJ1-5; v_call: TRBV7-8; cdr3_nt: TGTGCCAGCAGCTTAGGGGAGTTGGTAGCCAATCAGCCCCAGCATTTT; cdr3_aa: CASSLGELVANQPQHF
clone_size: .; d_call: .; j_call: TRBJ2-2; v_call: TRBV7-2; cdr3_nt: TGTGCCAGCAGCTCTACTACCGGGGAGCTGTTTTTT; cdr3_aa: CASSSTTGELFF
clone_size: .; d_call: TRBD2; j_call: TRBJ2-2; v_call: TRBV15; cdr3_nt: TGTGCCACCAGCAGAGATGTACTAGCGGGAGCGTTTACCGGGGAGCTGTTTTTT; cdr3_aa: CATSRDVLAGAFTGELFF
clone_size: .; d_call: .; j_call: TRBJ1-3; v_call: TRBV5-1; cdr3_nt: TGCGCCAGCAGCCTGGGCCGGGAGAGCACCATATATTTT; cdr3_aa: CASSLGRESTIYF
clone_size: .; d_call: .; j_call: TRBJ2-1; v_call: TRBV19; cdr3_nt: TGTGCCACCCAGGACAAGAAGCTCTTC; cdr3_aa: CATQDKKLF
clone_size: .; d_call: .; j_call: TRBJ1-2; v_call: TRBV7-8; cdr3_nt: TGTGCCAGCAGCTTAAGTGGTAGTGCCTATGGCTACACCTTC; cdr3_aa: CASSLSGSAYGYTF
clone_size: once; d_call: .; j_call: TRBJ1-5; v_call: TRBV7-9; cdr3_nt: TGTGCCAGCAGCTTAGAACAGGATCAGCCCCAGCATTTT; cdr3_aa: CASSLEQDQPQHF
clone_size: .; d_call: .; j_call: TRBJ2-7; v_call: TRBV5-4; cdr3_nt: TGTGCCAGCAGCTTCCCGGACAGAAACGAGCAGTACTTC; cdr3_aa: CASSFPDRNEQYF
clone_size: .; d_call: .; j_call: TRBJ2-7; v_call: TRBV28; cdr3_nt: TGTGCCAGCAGTTTAATCAGGGGTGGCTACGAGCAGTACTTC; cdr3_aa: CASSLIRGGYEQYF
clone_size: .; d_call: .; j_call: TRBJ2-7; v_call: TRBV6-1; cdr3_nt: TGTGCCAGCAATGCGGAGTTCTACGAGCAGTACTTC; cdr3_aa: CASNAEFYEQYF
clone_size: .; d_call: TRBD1; j_call: TRBJ2-1; v_call: TRBV14; cdr3_nt: TGTGCCAGCAGCCGAGACAGGGCTACCTACAATGAGCAGTTCTTC; cdr3_aa: CASSRDRATYNEQFF
clone_size: .; d_call: TRBD2; j_call: TRBJ2-7; v_call: TRBV28; cdr3_nt: TGTGCCAGCAGAACTAGCGGGAACAGATACGAGCAGTACTTC; cdr3_aa: CASRTSGNRYEQYF
clone_size: .; d_call: .; j_call: TRBJ2-3; v_call: TRBV7-2; cdr3_nt: TGTGCCAGCAGCTTAAGTGGGGCGGCAGATACGCAGTATTTT; cdr3_aa: CASSLSGAADTQYF
clone_size: .; d_call: TRBD2; j_call: TRBJ2-3; v_call: TRBV5-1; cdr3_nt: TGCGCCAGCAGCTCGGCTAGCGGAGGTTTGGATACGCAGTATTTT; cdr3_aa: CASSSASGGLDTQYF
clone_size: .; d_call: .; j_call: TRBJ1-1; v_call: TRBV29-1; cdr3_nt: TGCAGCGTTGAGCTAACGGGTGGGGCCACTGAAGCTTTCTTT; cdr3_aa: CSVELTGGATEAFF
clone_size: few; d_call: TRBD2; j_call: TRBJ2-3; v_call: TRBV28; cdr3_nt: TGTGCCAGCAGTTTCGGACTAGCGGGACTAGCGGGAACAGATACGCAGTATTTT; cdr3_aa: CASSFGLAGLAGTDTQYF
clone_size: .; d_call: TRBD2; j_call: TRBJ2-3; v_call: TRBV10-3; cdr3_nt: TGTGCCATTTCCTTTGGCGGGGGGAATGCAGATACGCAGTATTTT; cdr3_aa: CAISFGGGNADTQYF
clone_size: .; d_call: .; j_call: TRBJ2-2; v_call: TRBV5-1; cdr3_nt: TGCGCCAGCAGCTCCTTGACAGGGAACACCGGGGAGCTGTTTTTT; cdr3_aa: CASSSLTGNTGELFF
clone_size: .; d_call: .; j_call: TRBJ1-1; v_call: TRBV18; cdr3_nt: TGTGCCAGCTCAAACGGAATCGTCGGGGAAAACACTGAAGCTTTCTTT; cdr3_aa: CASSNGIVGENTEAFF
clone_size: .; d_call: .; j_call: TRBJ1-3; v_call: TRBV9; cdr3_nt: TGTGCCAGCAGCCCGACAAGCTCTGGAAACACCATATATTTT; cdr3_aa: CASSPTSSGNTIYF
clone_size: few; d_call: TRBD1; j_call: TRBJ1-3; v_call: TRBV19; cdr3_nt: TGTGCCACCCAGACAGGGAACACTGGAAACACCATATATTTT; cdr3_aa: CATQTGNTGNTIYF
clone_size: .; d_call: .; j_call: TRBJ2-2; v_call: TRBV19; cdr3_nt: TGTGCCAGTAGTATGACAGCGAACACCGGGGAGCTGTTTTTT; cdr3_aa: CASSMTANTGELFF
clone_size: few; d_call: TRBD2; j_call: TRBJ2-3; v_call: TRBV19; cdr3_nt: TGTGCCAGTAGTATTATGCTGGCGGGGGGTACCACAGATACGCAGTATTTT; cdr3_aa: CASSIMLAGGTTDTQYF
clone_size: .; d_call: .; j_call: TRBJ2-2; v_call: TRBV7-2; cdr3_nt: TGTGCCAGCAGCTCGGAGGGTCGGGGTAGAGTTGCCTCTGCCGGGGAGCTGTTTTTT; cdr3_aa: CASSSEGRGRVASAGELFF
clone_size: .; d_call: TRBD2; j_call: TRBJ2-2; v_call: TRBV6-1; cdr3_nt: TGTGCCAGCAGTAGCCTAGCGGGGAGGCCCGGGGAGCTGTTTTTT; cdr3_aa: CASSSLAGRPGELFF
clone_size: .; d_call: TRBD2; j_call: TRBJ2-3; v_call: TRBV27; cdr3_nt: TGTGCCAGCAGTCCTCTAGCGGACCGAGATACGCAGTATTTT; cdr3_aa: CASSPLADRDTQYF
clone_size: .; d_call: TRBD1; j_call: TRBJ2-7; v_call: TRBV2; cdr3_nt: TGTGCCAGCAGGCCCGGGACAGATCCCTACGAGCAGTACTTC; cdr3_aa: CASRPGTDPYEQYF
clone_size: .; d_call: .; j_call: TRBJ1-2; v_call: TRBV7-9; cdr3_nt: TGTGCCAGCAGCAGGACTAATAACTATGGCTACACCTTC; cdr3_aa: CASSRTNNYGYTF
clone_size: once; d_call: TRBD1; j_call: TRBJ1-2; v_call: TRBV6-5; cdr3_nt: TGTGCCAGCAGCATCGACAGGGAGATCTATGGCTACACCTTC; cdr3_aa: CASSIDREIYGYTF
clone_size: .; d_call: .; j_call: TRBJ2-1; v_call: TRBV2; cdr3_nt: TGTGCCAGCAGTGAAGGTCCGGGGTATGAGCAGTTCTTC; cdr3_aa: CASSEGPGYEQFF
clone_size: .; d_call: .; j_call: TRBJ1-2; v_call: TRBV7-9; cdr3_nt: TGTGCCAGCAGCCCGTTAAACTATGGCTACACCTTC; cdr3_aa: CASSPLNYGYTF
clone_size: .; d_call: .; j_call: TRBJ2-7; v_call: TRBV21-1; cdr3_nt: TGTGCCAGCACCGAGGGACATAGTGCAAGCTCCTACGAGCAGTACTTC; cdr3_aa: CASTEGHSASSYEQYF
clone_size: .; d_call: TRBD1; j_call: TRBJ2-7; v_call: TRBV28; cdr3_nt: TGTGCCAGCAGCGCGAGGGGGACAGGGGGCTTTTGGGGATACGAGCAGTACTTC; cdr3_aa: CASSARGTGGFWGYEQYF
clone_size: .; d_call: TRBD1; j_call: TRBJ1-1; v_call: TRBV7-2; cdr3_nt: TGTGCCAGCAGCTTTAGCAGGGGGCGGGTTGGCACTGAAGCTTTCTTT; cdr3_aa: CASSFSRGRVGTEAFF
clone_size: .; d_call: TRBD1; j_call: TRBJ2-5; v_call: TRBV28; cdr3_nt: TGTGCCAGCAGGAGACAGGGGGCAGAGACCCAGTACTTC; cdr3_aa: CASRRQGAETQYF
clone_size: .; d_call: .; j_call: TRBJ1-1; v_call: TRBV7-3; cdr3_nt: TGTGCCAGCAGATTGACAGCAGACACTGAAGCTTTCTTT; cdr3_aa: CASRLTADTEAFF
clone_size: .; d_call: .; j_call: TRBJ2-7; v_call: TRBV15; cdr3_nt: TGTGCCACCAGCAGAGATCTAGCAGGACAGAACTACGAGCAGTACTTC; cdr3_aa: CATSRDLAGQNYEQYF